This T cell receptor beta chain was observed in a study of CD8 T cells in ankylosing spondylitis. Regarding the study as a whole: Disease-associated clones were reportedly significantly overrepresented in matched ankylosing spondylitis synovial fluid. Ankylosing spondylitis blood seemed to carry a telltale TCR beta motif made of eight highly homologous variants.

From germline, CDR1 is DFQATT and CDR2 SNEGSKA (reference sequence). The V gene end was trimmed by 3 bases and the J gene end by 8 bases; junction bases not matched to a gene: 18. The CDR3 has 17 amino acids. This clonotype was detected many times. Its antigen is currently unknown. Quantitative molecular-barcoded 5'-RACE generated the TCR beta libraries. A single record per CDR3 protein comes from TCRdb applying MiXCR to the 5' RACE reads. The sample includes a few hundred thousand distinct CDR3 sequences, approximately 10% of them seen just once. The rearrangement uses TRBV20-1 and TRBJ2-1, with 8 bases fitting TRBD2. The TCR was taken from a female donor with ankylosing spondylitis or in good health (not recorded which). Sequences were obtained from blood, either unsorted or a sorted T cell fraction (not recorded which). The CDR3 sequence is CSARSSGSVPSADEQFF. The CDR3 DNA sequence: TGCAGTGCTAGGTCCAGCGGGAGTGTCCCATCGGCCGATGAGCAGTTCTTC.